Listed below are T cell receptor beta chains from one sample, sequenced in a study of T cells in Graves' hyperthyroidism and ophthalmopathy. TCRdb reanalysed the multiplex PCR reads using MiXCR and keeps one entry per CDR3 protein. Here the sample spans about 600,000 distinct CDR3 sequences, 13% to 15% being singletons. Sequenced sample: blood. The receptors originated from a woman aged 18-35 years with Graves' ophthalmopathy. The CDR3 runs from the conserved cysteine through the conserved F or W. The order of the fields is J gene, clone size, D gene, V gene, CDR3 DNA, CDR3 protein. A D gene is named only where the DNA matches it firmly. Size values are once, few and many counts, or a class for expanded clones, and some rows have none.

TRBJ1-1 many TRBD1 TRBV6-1 TGTGCCAGCAGCCGCGGACAGGGGGCTTACACTGAAGCTTTCTTT CASSRGQGAYTEAFF
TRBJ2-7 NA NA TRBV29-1 TGCAGCGTTGAGAAGGAAGCCTACGAGCAGTACTTC CSVEKEAYEQYF
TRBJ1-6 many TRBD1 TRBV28 TGTGCCAGCAGTTCTGAGGGGGCGCTTAATTCACCCCTCCACTTT CASSSEGALNSPLHF
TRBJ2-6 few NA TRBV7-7 TGTGCGATTGTTCGGCAGAGATCTGGGGCCAACGTCCTGACTTTC CAIVRQRSGANVLTF
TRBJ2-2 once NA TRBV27 NA CASSLTEPGSCFF
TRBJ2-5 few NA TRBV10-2 TGCGCCAGCAGTGAGCCGACAATATTTGAGACCCAGTACTTC CASSEPTIFETQYF
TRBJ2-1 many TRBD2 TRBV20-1 TGCAGTGCCAGACTAGCGGGCGACAATGAGCAGTTCTTC CSARLAGDNEQFF
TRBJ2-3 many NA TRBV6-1 TGTGCCAGCAGGGGCCCGGGGCAGGGGATTACAGATACGCAGTATTTT CASRGPGQGITDTQYF
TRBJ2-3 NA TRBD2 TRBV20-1 TGCAGTGCTAAAGCGGGAATGGATACGCAGTATTTT CSAKAGMDTQYF
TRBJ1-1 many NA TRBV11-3 TGTGCCAGCAGCTTACAGGGCCAGAACACTGAAGCTTTCTTT CASSLQGQNTEAFF
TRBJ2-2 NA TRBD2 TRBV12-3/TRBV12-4 TGTGCCAGCAGGCAGACTAGCGGGAAGAACACCGGGGAGCTGTTTTTT CASRQTSGKNTGELFF
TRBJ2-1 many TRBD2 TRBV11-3 TGTGCCAGCAGTGAGAGCGGGGGCCACAATGAGCAGTTCTTC CASSESGGHNEQFF
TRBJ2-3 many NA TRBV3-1 TGTGCCAGCAGCCAACCCGGGAGTACAGATACGCAGTATTTT CASSQPGSTDTQYF
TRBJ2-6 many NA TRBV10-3 TGTGCCATCAGTACATCGGGGAGCTCTGGGGCCAACGTCCTGACTTTC CAISTSGSSGANVLTF
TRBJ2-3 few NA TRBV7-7 TGTGCTAGCAGCTTAGTAGTTGGCGGAAGCACAGATACGCAGTATTTT CASSLVVGGSTDTQYF
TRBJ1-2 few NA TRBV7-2 TGTGCCAGCAGCTCCAGGACGGTAGCTAACTATGGCTACACCTTC CASSSRTVANYGYTF
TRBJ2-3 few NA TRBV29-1 TGCAGCGTAGAGGATCACTGGGGAGATACGCAGTATTTT CSVEDHWGDTQYF
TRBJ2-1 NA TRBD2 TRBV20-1 TGCGGTTGGACTAGCGGGAGCCATGAGCAGTTCTTC CGWTSGSHEQFF
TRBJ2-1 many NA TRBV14 TGTGCCAGCAGCCAAGAGCCCGGGATCAGTGAGCAGTTCTTC CASSQEPGISEQFF
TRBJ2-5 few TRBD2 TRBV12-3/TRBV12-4 TGTGCCAGCAAGAAACTAGCGGGAGGAGGTGAGACCCAGTACTTC CASKKLAGGGETQYF
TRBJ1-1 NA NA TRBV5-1 TGCGCCAGCAGCTTGTCAGGGCTCTCTGAAGCTTTCTTT CASSLSGLSEAFF
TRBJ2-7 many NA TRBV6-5 TGTGCCAGCAGTTACTCTGGTACGTCCTACGAGCAGTACTTC CASSYSGTSYEQYF
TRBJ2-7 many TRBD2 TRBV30 TGTGCCTACTCAGCGGGAGTTTACGAGCAGTACTTC CAYSAGVYEQYF
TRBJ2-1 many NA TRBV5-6 TGTGCCAGCAGCTTATACTCCTACAATGAGCAGTTCTTC CASSLYSYNEQFF
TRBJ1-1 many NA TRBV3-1 TGTGCCAGCAGCCAAGTTGTCTACACTGAAGCTTTCTTT CASSQVVYTEAFF
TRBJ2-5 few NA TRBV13 TGTGCCAGCAAGGGGGTTGGGCAAGAGACCCAGTACTTC CASKGVGQETQYF
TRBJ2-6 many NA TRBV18 TGTGCCAGCTCACCTAGTAGCGCGTCTGGGGCCAACGTCCTGACTTTC CASSPSSASGANVLTF
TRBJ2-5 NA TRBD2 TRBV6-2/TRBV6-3 TGTGCCAGCAGCCAACGCCGACTAGCTCTGGGGTACCAAGAGACCCAGCACTTC CASSQRRLALGYQETQHF
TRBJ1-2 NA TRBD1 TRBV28 TGTGCCAGCGGTAGAGACAGGGGGGGAGCTGGAGGTGGCTACACCTTC CASGRDRGGAGGGYTF
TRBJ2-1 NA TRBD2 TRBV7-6 TGTGCCAGCAGCCCAGGCGCTAGCGGGGGGAGCTCCTACAATGAGCAGTTCTTC CASSPGASGGSSYNEQFF
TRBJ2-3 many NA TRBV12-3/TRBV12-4 TGTGCCAGCAGTTTCCTGGATAGCACAGATACGCAGTATTTT CASSFLDSTDTQYF
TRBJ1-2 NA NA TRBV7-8 TGTGCCAGCAGCCCCCGGGATTTCAGGGGCCGGAACTATGGCTACACCTTC CASSPRDFRGRNYGYTF
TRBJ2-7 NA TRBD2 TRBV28 TGTGCCAGCCGAATATTGGGTGATGGCGGGAGTTCCTACGAGCAGTACTTC CASRILGDGGSSYEQYF
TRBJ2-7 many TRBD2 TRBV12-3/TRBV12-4 TGTGCCAGCAGTCCACGGACTAGCGGAGCCTACGAGCAGTACTTC CASSPRTSGAYEQYF
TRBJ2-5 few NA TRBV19 TGTGCCAGTAGTATCGGGGGGCGGCTCCAAGAGACCCAGTACTTC CASSIGGRLQETQYF
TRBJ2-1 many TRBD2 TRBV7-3 TGTGCCAGCAGCTTTAGAGCGGGAGTAAACAATGAGCAGTTCTTC CASSFRAGVNNEQFF
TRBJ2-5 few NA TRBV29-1 TGCAGCGTTGAAAACGTATCCTACCAAGGCCACCAAGAGACCCAGTACTTC CSVENVSYQGHQETQYF
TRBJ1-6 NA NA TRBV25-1 TGTGCCAGCAGTGCCGTTAATTCACCCCTCCACTTT CASSAVNSPLHF
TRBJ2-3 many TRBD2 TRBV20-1 TGCAGTGCTAGGACTAGCGGGGCCGACCTAAGTGGCACAGATACGCAGTATTTT CSARTSGADLSGTDTQYF
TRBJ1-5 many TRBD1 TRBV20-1 TGCAGTGCTAGTCAGGTTGACAGGGGCAATCAGCCCCAGCATTTT CSASQVDRGNQPQHF
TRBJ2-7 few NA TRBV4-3 TGCGCCAGCAGCCAAACTCCCTGGGGGGAGATGAACGAGCAGTACTTC CASSQTPWGEMNEQYF
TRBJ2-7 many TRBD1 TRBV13 TGTGCCAGCAGCTTCGGACTCAGGGGGAAAAGGGACGAGCAGTACTTC CASSFGLRGKRDEQYF
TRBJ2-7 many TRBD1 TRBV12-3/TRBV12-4 TGTGCCAGCAGCTACATCCATGGACAGGGGGACCCCCTCGAGCAGTACTTC CASSYIHGQGDPLEQYF
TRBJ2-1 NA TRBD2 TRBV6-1 TGTGCCAGCAGCCCTAGCGGGAACTACAATGAGCAGTTCTTC CASSPSGNYNEQFF
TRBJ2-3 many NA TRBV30 TGTGCCTGGAGTGCCCCCGCCACCAGGGATACGCAGTATTTT CAWSAPATRDTQYF
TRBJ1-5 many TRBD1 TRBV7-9 TGTGCCAGCACACATACAGGGGACGGTCAGCCCCAGCATTTT CASTHTGDGQPQHF